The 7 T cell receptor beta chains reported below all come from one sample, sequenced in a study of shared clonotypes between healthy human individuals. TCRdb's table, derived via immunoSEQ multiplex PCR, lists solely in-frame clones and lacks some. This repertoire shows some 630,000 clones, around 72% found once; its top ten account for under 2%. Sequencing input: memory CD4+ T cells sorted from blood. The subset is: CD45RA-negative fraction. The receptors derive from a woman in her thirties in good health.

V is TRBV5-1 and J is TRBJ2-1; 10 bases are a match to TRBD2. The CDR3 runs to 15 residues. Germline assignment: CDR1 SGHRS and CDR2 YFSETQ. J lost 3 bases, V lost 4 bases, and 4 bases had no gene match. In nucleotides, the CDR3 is TGCGCCAGCAGCCAATCTAGCGGGAGCTACAATGAGCAGTTCTTC. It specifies CASSQSSGSYNEQFF. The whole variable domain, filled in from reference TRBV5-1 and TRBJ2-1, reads KAGVTQTPRYLIKTRGQQVTLSCSPISGHRSVSWYQQTPGQGLQFLFEYFSETQRNKGNFPGRFSGRQFSNSRSEMNVSTLELGDSALYLCASSQSSGSYNEQFFGPGTRLTVL.

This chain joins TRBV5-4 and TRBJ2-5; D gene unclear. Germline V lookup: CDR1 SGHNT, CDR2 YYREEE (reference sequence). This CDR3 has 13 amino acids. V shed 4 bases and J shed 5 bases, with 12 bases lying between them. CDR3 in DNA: TGTGCCAGCAGCGTGAAAGGAGTTGAGACCCAGTACTTC. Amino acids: CASSVKGVETQYF.

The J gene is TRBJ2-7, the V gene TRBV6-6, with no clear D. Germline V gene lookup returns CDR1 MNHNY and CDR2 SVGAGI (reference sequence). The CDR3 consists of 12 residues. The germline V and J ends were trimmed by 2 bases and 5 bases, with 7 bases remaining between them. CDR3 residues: CASSYMGNEQYF. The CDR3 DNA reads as TGTGCCAGCAGTTACATGGGCAACGAGCAGTACTTC.

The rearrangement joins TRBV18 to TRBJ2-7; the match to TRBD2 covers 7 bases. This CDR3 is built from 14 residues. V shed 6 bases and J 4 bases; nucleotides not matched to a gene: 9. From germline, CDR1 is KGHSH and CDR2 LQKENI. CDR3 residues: CASSAGLEAYEQYF. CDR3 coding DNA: TGTGCCAGCTCGGCCGGACTAGAGGCATACGAGCAGTACTTC.

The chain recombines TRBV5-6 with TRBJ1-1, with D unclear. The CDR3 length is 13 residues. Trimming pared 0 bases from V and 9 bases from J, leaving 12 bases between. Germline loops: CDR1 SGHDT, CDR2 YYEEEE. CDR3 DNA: TGTGCCAGCAGCTTGGGGTGGGCGGAGAAAGCTTTCTTT. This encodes CASSLGWAEKAFF.

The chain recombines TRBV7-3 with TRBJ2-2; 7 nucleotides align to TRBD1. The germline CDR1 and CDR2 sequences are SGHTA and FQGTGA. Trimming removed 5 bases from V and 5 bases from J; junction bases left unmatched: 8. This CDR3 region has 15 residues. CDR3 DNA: TGTGCCAGCAGCCCCGGGACAGACTTTACCGGGGAGCTGTTTTTT. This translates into CASSPGTDFTGELFF.

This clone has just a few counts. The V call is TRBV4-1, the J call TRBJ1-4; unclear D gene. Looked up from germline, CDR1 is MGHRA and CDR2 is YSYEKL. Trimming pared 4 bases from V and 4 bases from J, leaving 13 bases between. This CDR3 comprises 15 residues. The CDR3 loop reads CASSPGGGLNEKLFF. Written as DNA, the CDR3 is TGCGCCAGCAGCCCGGGAGGTGGGCTTAATGAAAAACTGTTTTTT.